The rows below give T cell receptor beta chains drawn from one sample of a study of T-cell memory formation after mild COVID-19. TCRdb redid the calling of the 5' RACE reads with MiXCR, one entry per CDR3 protein. In the table there are fewer than 200,000 distinct CDR3 sequences, under 20% of which are singletons. The material sequenced was PBMCs or a T cell subset sorted from them (not recorded which). The receptor source for this set is a man between 18 and 29 years old who had mild COVID-19 (a few samples of this study predate the infection). Cell type and time point are not known. The CDR3 runs from the conserved cysteine through the conserved F or W. The order of the fields is D gene, CDR3 length, clone size, V gene, J gene, CDR3 protein, CDR3 DNA. The D gene is left open where the match is weak. The size entry is marked missing in some rows and otherwise reads once, few, many or a size class.

D gene: -; CDR3 length: 17; clone size: once; V gene: TRBV12-5; J gene: TRBJ1-4; CDR3 protein: CASGLANRGALNEKLFF; CDR3 DNA: TGTGCTAGTGGTTTGGCCAACCGAGGGGCTTTAAATGAAAAACTGTTTTTT
D gene: -; CDR3 length: 14; clone size: -; V gene: TRBV20-1; J gene: TRBJ1-5; CDR3 protein: CSATHGAGDQPQHF; CDR3 DNA: TGCAGTGCCACCCACGGGGCGGGGGATCAGCCCCAGCATTTT
D gene: -; CDR3 length: 13; clone size: -; V gene: TRBV29-1; J gene: TRBJ1-1; CDR3 protein: CSGLNHPNTEAFF; CDR3 DNA: TGCAGCGGATTGAACCACCCGAACACTGAAGCTTTCTTT
D gene: -; CDR3 length: 13; clone size: -; V gene: TRBV20-1; J gene: TRBJ1-1; CDR3 protein: CSARDTSNTEAFF; CDR3 DNA: TGCAGTGCTAGAGATACCAGCAACACTGAAGCTTTCTTT
D gene: -; CDR3 length: 14; clone size: -; V gene: TRBV30; J gene: TRBJ2-1; CDR3 protein: CAWQRLLSGNEQFF; CDR3 DNA: TGTGCCTGGCAGCGACTCCTTTCTGGCAATGAGCAGTTCTTC
D gene: -; CDR3 length: 15; clone size: -; V gene: TRBV24-1; J gene: TRBJ2-3; CDR3 protein: CATSDPAQTGDTQYF; CDR3 DNA: TGTGCCACCAGTGACCCCGCTCAGACAGGAGATACGCAGTATTTT
D gene: TRBD2; CDR3 length: 14; clone size: -; V gene: TRBV7-2; J gene: TRBJ2-2; CDR3 protein: CASSLGAGRRELFF; CDR3 DNA: TGTGCCAGCAGCTTAGGAGCGGGGCGCCGGGAGCTGTTTTTT
D gene: -; CDR3 length: 14; clone size: many; V gene: TRBV5-1; J gene: TRBJ2-5; CDR3 protein: CASSLFEGRETQYF; CDR3 DNA: TGCGCCAGCAGCTTGTTCGAGGGGAGAGAGACCCAGTACTTC
D gene: -; CDR3 length: 14; clone size: few; V gene: TRBV7-2; J gene: TRBJ2-3; CDR3 protein: CASSPAPKADTQYF; CDR3 DNA: TGTGCCAGCAGCCCAGCCCCGAAAGCAGATACGCAGTATTTT
D gene: -; CDR3 length: 13; clone size: -; V gene: TRBV18; J gene: TRBJ1-5; CDR3 protein: CASSEGQNQPQHF; CDR3 DNA: TGTGCCAGCTCAGAAGGACAGAATCAGCCCCAGCATTTT
D gene: -; CDR3 length: 14; clone size: few; V gene: TRBV7-9; J gene: TRBJ1-5; CDR3 protein: CASSLFGADQPQHF; CDR3 DNA: TGTGCCAGCAGCTTATTCGGGGCTGATCAGCCCCAGCATTTT
D gene: TRBD2; CDR3 length: 15; clone size: -; V gene: TRBV18; J gene: TRBJ2-3; CDR3 protein: CASSPGTSAADTQYF; CDR3 DNA: TGTGCCAGCTCACCCGGGACTAGCGCTGCAGATACGCAGTATTTT
D gene: -; CDR3 length: 14; clone size: -; V gene: TRBV21-1; J gene: TRBJ2-5; CDR3 protein: CASSNGTSGETQYF; CDR3 DNA: TGTGCCAGCAGCAACGGGACCTCCGGGGAGACCCAGTACTTC
D gene: -; CDR3 length: 15; clone size: -; V gene: TRBV5-1; J gene: TRBJ2-2; CDR3 protein: CASSLRGRNTGELFF; CDR3 DNA: TGCGCCAGCAGCTTGAGGGGGAGGAACACCGGGGAGCTGTTTTTT
D gene: TRBD2; CDR3 length: 15; clone size: -; V gene: TRBV24-1; J gene: TRBJ2-3; CDR3 protein: CATSASQGGADTQYF; CDR3 DNA: TGTGCCACCAGTGCCTCCCAGGGAGGGGCAGATACGCAGTATTTT
D gene: -; CDR3 length: 15; clone size: -; V gene: TRBV5-5; J gene: TRBJ2-2; CDR3 protein: CASSLRGAGTGELFF; CDR3 DNA: TGTGCCAGCAGCTTGAGGGGGGCAGGCACCGGGGAGCTGTTTTTT
D gene: TRBD1; CDR3 length: 13; clone size: -; V gene: TRBV6-5; J gene: TRBJ1-2; CDR3 protein: CASARTGATRYTF; CDR3 DNA: TGTGCCAGTGCCCGGACAGGGGCGACCCGGTACACCTTC
D gene: -; CDR3 length: 13; clone size: -; V gene: TRBV4-3; J gene: TRBJ2-1; CDR3 protein: CASSQDNRGEQFF; CDR3 DNA: TGCGCCAGCAGCCAAGATAATAGGGGTGAGCAGTTCTTC
D gene: -; CDR3 length: 15; clone size: -; V gene: TRBV5-1; J gene: TRBJ1-3; CDR3 protein: CASSSSGTHLDTIYF; CDR3 DNA: TGCGCCAGCAGCTCTTCAGGGACCCACTTGGACACCATATATTTT
D gene: -; CDR3 length: 15; clone size: -; V gene: TRBV9; J gene: TRBJ2-2; CDR3 protein: CASSVRQTYTGELFF; CDR3 DNA: TGTGCCAGCAGCGTTCGACAGACGTACACCGGGGAGCTGTTTTTT
D gene: TRBD1; CDR3 length: 14; clone size: -; V gene: TRBV18; J gene: TRBJ2-3; CDR3 protein: CASSRTGSMDTQYF; CDR3 DNA: TGTGCCAGCTCACGGACAGGGAGCATGGATACGCAGTATTTT
D gene: -; CDR3 length: 17; clone size: -; V gene: TRBV25-1; J gene: TRBJ2-7; CDR3 protein: CASSESSWGGQPYEQYF; CDR3 DNA: TGTGCCAGCAGTGAATCTTCTTGGGGGGGACAGCCCTACGAGCAGTACTTC
D gene: TRBD1; CDR3 length: 14; clone size: once; V gene: TRBV12-3/TRBV12-4; J gene: TRBJ2-7; CDR3 protein: CASSSGQGWDEQYF; CDR3 DNA: TGTGCCAGCAGCTCGGGACAGGGATGGGACGAGCAGTACTTC
D gene: -; CDR3 length: 14; clone size: -; V gene: TRBV6-6; J gene: TRBJ2-2; CDR3 protein: CASSYSLNTGELFF; CDR3 DNA: TGTGCCAGCAGTTACTCCTTGAACACCGGGGAGCTGTTTTTT
D gene: -; CDR3 length: 12; clone size: many; V gene: TRBV4-1; J gene: TRBJ1-2; CDR3 protein: CASSQDRYGYTF; CDR3 DNA: TGCGCCAGCAGCCAAGATCGCTATGGCTACACCTTC
D gene: TRBD2; CDR3 length: 15; clone size: -; V gene: TRBV5-1; J gene: TRBJ2-1; CDR3 protein: CASSLSSGGENEQFF; CDR3 DNA: TGCGCCAGCAGCTTATCTAGCGGGGGCGAGAATGAGCAGTTCTTC
D gene: -; CDR3 length: 14; clone size: few; V gene: TRBV7-9; J gene: TRBJ1-2; CDR3 protein: CASGSYRANYGYTF; CDR3 DNA: TGTGCCAGCGGTTCTTACAGGGCTAACTATGGCTACACCTTC
D gene: -; CDR3 length: 17; clone size: few; V gene: TRBV6-5; J gene: TRBJ1-6; CDR3 protein: CASSYSKARPHNSPLHF; CDR3 DNA: TGTGCCAGCAGTTACTCGAAAGCCAGACCCCATAATTCACCCCTCCACTTT
D gene: -; CDR3 length: 14; clone size: -; V gene: TRBV2; J gene: TRBJ1-1; CDR3 protein: CASSVGSPITEAFF; CDR3 DNA: TGTGCCAGCAGTGTGGGCTCTCCGATCACTGAAGCTTTCTTT
D gene: -; CDR3 length: 14; clone size: -; V gene: TRBV12-5; J gene: TRBJ1-4; CDR3 protein: CASGPHGGSEKLFF; CDR3 DNA: TGTGCTAGTGGTCCACACGGGGGTAGTGAAAAACTGTTTTTT
D gene: -; CDR3 length: 14; clone size: -; V gene: TRBV7-9; J gene: TRBJ2-3; CDR3 protein: CASSPRRGGDTQYF; CDR3 DNA: TGTGCCAGCAGCCCCCGACGGGGAGGAGATACGCAGTATTTT
D gene: -; CDR3 length: 16; clone size: -; V gene: TRBV18; J gene: TRBJ2-3; CDR3 protein: CASSPLAGSTTDTQYF; CDR3 DNA: TGTGCCAGCTCACCTCTTGCGGGGTCTACCACAGATACGCAGTATTTT
D gene: TRBD1; CDR3 length: 14; clone size: -; V gene: TRBV4-1; J gene: TRBJ1-5; CDR3 protein: CASSHPGGGQPQHF; CDR3 DNA: TGCGCCAGCAGCCACCCAGGGGGTGGACAGCCCCAGCATTTT
D gene: -; CDR3 length: 14; clone size: -; V gene: TRBV5-1; J gene: TRBJ1-2; CDR3 protein: CASSSVGLNYGYTF; CDR3 DNA: TGCGCCAGCAGCTCCGTGGGGTTGAACTATGGCTACACCTTC
D gene: -; CDR3 length: 13; clone size: -; V gene: TRBV19; J gene: TRBJ2-6; CDR3 protein: CASRWAGANVLTF; CDR3 DNA: TGTGCCAGTAGATGGGCTGGGGCCAACGTCCTGACTTTC
D gene: -; CDR3 length: 15; clone size: few; V gene: TRBV11-2; J gene: TRBJ1-2; CDR3 protein: CASSPLRGSNYGYTF; CDR3 DNA: TGTGCCAGCAGCCCGCTACGGGGTTCTAACTATGGCTACACCTTC
D gene: -; CDR3 length: 15; clone size: few; V gene: TRBV28; J gene: TRBJ1-1; CDR3 protein: CASSPFSGGNTEAFF; CDR3 DNA: TGTGCCAGCAGCCCATTCAGTGGGGGGAACACTGAAGCTTTCTTT
D gene: TRBD1; CDR3 length: 15; clone size: -; V gene: TRBV7-6; J gene: TRBJ1-6; CDR3 protein: CASSLAPGQGSPLHF; CDR3 DNA: TGTGCCAGCAGCTTAGCTCCGGGACAGGGTTCACCCCTCCACTTT
D gene: -; CDR3 length: 18; clone size: -; V gene: TRBV7-9; J gene: TRBJ1-1; CDR3 protein: CASSNVGGRGKALAEAFF; CDR3 DNA: TGTGCCAGCAGTAACGTCGGGGGGCGCGGTAAAGCGTTGGCTGAAGCTTTCTTT
D gene: -; CDR3 length: 14; clone size: -; V gene: TRBV5-1; J gene: TRBJ2-3; CDR3 protein: CASSWGARTDTQYF; CDR3 DNA: TGCGCCAGCAGCTGGGGGGCCAGGACAGATACGCAGTATTTT
D gene: -; CDR3 length: 15; clone size: many; V gene: TRBV7-9; J gene: TRBJ2-7; CDR3 protein: CASSSAVLGRYEQYF; CDR3 DNA: TGTGCCAGCAGCTCGGCGGTTTTGGGCCGGTACGAGCAGTACTTC
D gene: -; CDR3 length: 15; clone size: -; V gene: TRBV12-5; J gene: TRBJ2-7; CDR3 protein: CASGLSSGVPYEQYF; CDR3 DNA: TGTGCTAGTGGTTTGTCGTCAGGGGTCCCCTACGAGCAGTACTTC
D gene: TRBD2; CDR3 length: 15; clone size: few; V gene: TRBV12-3/TRBV12-4; J gene: TRBJ2-1; CDR3 protein: CASRTGTSSYNEQFF; CDR3 DNA: TGTGCCAGCAGGACCGGGACTAGCTCCTACAATGAGCAGTTCTTC
D gene: -; CDR3 length: 15; clone size: few; V gene: TRBV9; J gene: TRBJ1-6; CDR3 protein: CASSPRGGGNSPLHF; CDR3 DNA: TGTGCCAGCAGCCCAAGGGGGGGAGGCAATTCACCCCTCCACTTT
D gene: TRBD2; CDR3 length: 15; clone size: -; V gene: TRBV5-1; J gene: TRBJ2-2; CDR3 protein: CASSKGLADTGELFF; CDR3 DNA: TGCGCCAGCAGCAAGGGACTAGCGGACACCGGGGAGCTGTTTTTT
D gene: -; CDR3 length: 12; clone size: -; V gene: TRBV24-1; J gene: TRBJ2-1; CDR3 protein: CATSGQRFEQFF; CDR3 DNA: TGTGCCACCAGTGGCCAGCGGTTTGAGCAGTTCTTC
D gene: -; CDR3 length: 13; clone size: -; V gene: TRBV12-3/TRBV12-4; J gene: TRBJ1-1; CDR3 protein: CASSPRRGTEAFF; CDR3 DNA: TGTGCCAGCAGTCCCCGTCGGGGGACTGAAGCTTTCTTT
D gene: -; CDR3 length: 13; clone size: many; V gene: TRBV24-1; J gene: TRBJ2-3; CDR3 protein: CATSDHITDTQYF; CDR3 DNA: TGTGCCACCAGTGATCATATAACAGATACGCAGTATTTT
D gene: TRBD2; CDR3 length: 12; clone size: -; V gene: TRBV7-2; J gene: TRBJ2-1; CDR3 protein: CASSPGLGGWFF; CDR3 DNA: TGTGCCAGCAGCCCGGGACTAGGCGGATGGTTCTTC
D gene: -; CDR3 length: 13; clone size: few; V gene: TRBV6-2/TRBV6-3; J gene: TRBJ1-6; CDR3 protein: CASSTLENSPLHF; CDR3 DNA: TGTGCCAGCAGCACACTAGAGAATTCACCCCTCCACTTT
D gene: TRBD1; CDR3 length: 11; clone size: -; V gene: TRBV7-9; J gene: TRBJ1-2; CDR3 protein: CASSIDRAYTF; CDR3 DNA: TGTGCCAGCAGCATCGACAGGGCCTACACCTTC